These 15 T cell receptor beta chains were all obtained from the same sample, sequenced in a study of blood T cell repertoires in COVID-19 (dated by TCRdb to 2020 to 2022). Receptor libraries were prepared by the immunoSEQ multiplex PCR assay. In TCRdb, the immuneACCESS table is reduced to in-frame sequences with V and J assigned. These tables do not hold every clone; where another copy was compared, an unresolved V gene accounts for under half, and the others remain unexplained. This sample holds some 180,000 clones; approximately 84% were observed only once. In total, the top ten clones hold under 13% of the sample. Sequencing used peripheral blood. These receptors were taken from a man between 65 and 80 years old with active or convalescent COVID-19.

The rearrangement links TRBV6-5 to TRBJ1-3; TRBD1 might be the D (5 bases). The V gene's germline CDR1 is MNHEY and CDR2 SVGAGI. Deletions cut 7 bases from V and 2 bases from J, with 12 bases between. The CDR3 totals 14 residues. CDR3 protein: CASTVGDAGNTIYF. DNA for the CDR3: TGTGCCAGCACCGTAGGGGATGCTGGAAACACCATATATTTT.

This clone showed up just a few times. This chain uses TRBV5-4 with TRBJ1-2; D may be TRBD1 (5 bases). The CDR3 consists of 15 residues. The V end lost 4 bases, the J end lost 6 bases, and 19 bases lay between the germline ends. Germline V CDR1 and CDR2: SGHNT, YYREEE (reference sequence). CDR3 sequence: CASSPGRDGRHGYTF. Here the CDR3 DNA reads TGTGCCAGCAGCCCCGGGAGGGACGGGAGACATGGCTACACCTTC. Drawing the rest from reference TRBV5-4 and TRBJ1-2, the complete variable domain is ETGVTQSPTHLIKTRGQQVTLRCSSQSGHNTVSWYQQALGQGPQFIFQYYREEENGRGNFPPRFSGLQFPNYSSELNVNALELDDSALYLCASSPGRDGRHGYTFGSGTRLTVV.

As regards this clone: The identical CDR3 is also encoded by other nucleotide sequences in the sample. The chain recombines TRBV27 with TRBJ2-3; 8 bases align to TRBD1. The CDR3 has 14 residues. V gave up 8 bases and J gave up 1 base; unmatched junction bases: 5. Germline-derived CDR1 and CDR2 are MNHEY and SMNVEV (reference sequence). CDR3 sequence (DNA): TGTGCCAGCCGCGGACAGGGAGGCACAGATACGCAGTATTTT. Translated: CASRGQGGTDTQYF.

This clone was seen a few times. V is TRBV2 and J is TRBJ2-6; possible D gene TRBD2, 5 bases. CDR1 and CDR2 from the germline V gene are SNHLY and FYNNEI. The CDR3 is 13 amino acids. V was clipped by 10 bases and J by 4 bases, with 11 bases between them. CDR3 coding DNA: TGTGCCACCGGGAAGGAGGGGGCCAACGTCCTGACTTTC. As protein: CATGKEGANVLTF.

The gene calls are TRBV4-1 and TRBJ2-3; D is uncertain. Germline V gene data show CDR1 as MGHRA and CDR2 as YSYEKL. V was cut by 0 bases and J by 5 bases, with 9 bases left in between. This CDR3 region has 14 residues. The CDR3 protein is CASSQDYAVDTQYF. The CDR3 coding sequence is TGCGCCAGCAGCCAAGATTACGCGGTAGATACGCAGTATTTT.

V and J are TRBV27 and TRBJ2-7; 10 bases are a match to TRBD1. This CDR3 is 13 amino acids long. Germline CDR1 MNHEY, CDR2 SMNVEV (reference sequence). J was trimmed by 5 bases and V by 5 bases; bases with no gene match: 3. The DNA for the CDR3 is TGTGCCAGCAGTATCGACAGGGGGCACGAGCAGTACTTC. This translates into CASSIDRGHEQYF.

CDR3: CAWDRGVRNLPEAFF. The CDR3 DNA sequence: TGTGCCTGGGACAGGGGCGTGAGAAACCTTCCTGAAGCTTTCTTT. The chain has TRBV30 and TRBJ1-1, with 8 bases that match TRBD1. The CDR3 is made up of 15 amino acids. V was clipped by 5 bases and J by 6 bases; unmatched bases: 14. Germline loops: CDR1 GTSNPN, CDR2 SVGIG (reference sequence).

CDR3: CASSVEVAGSSYNEQFF. CDR3 nucleotides: TGTGCCAGCAGCGTAGAGGTAGCGGGGAGCTCCTACAATGAGCAGTTCTTC. The rearrangement joins TRBV9 to TRBJ2-1; 8 bases are shared with TRBD2. The CDR3 runs to 17 residues. The germline gives CDR1 SGDLS, CDR2 YYNGEE. V lost 0 bases to trimming and J lost 0 bases; unmatched junction nucleotides: 5.

This chain uses TRBV7-9 with TRBJ2-5; D possibly corresponds to TRBD2 (6 bases). Trimming left V 11 bases short and J 1 base short, with 14 bases between. The germline gives CDR1 SEHNR, CDR2 FQNEAQ (reference sequence). CDR3 size: 13 residues. CDR3 region: CAGGGHRQETQYF. In DNA form, the CDR3 reads TGTGCCGGCGGAGGGCATCGCCAAGAGACCCAGTACTTC.

The chain couples TRBV7-9 to TRBJ2-1; 7 bases fit TRBD1. Germline assignment: CDR1 SEHNR and CDR2 FQNEAQ (reference sequence). Trimming cost V 4 bases and J 4 bases; bases outside gene matches: 7. This CDR3 region has 15 residues. CDR3 nucleotides: TGTGCCAGCAGCTCCTTGGGACAGAGGTACAATGAGCAGTTCTTC. This encodes CASSSLGQRYNEQFF. Full variable domain (missing parts from reference TRBV7-9 and TRBJ2-1): DTGVSQNPRHKITKRGQNVTFRCDPISEHNRLYWYRQTLGQGPEFLTYFQNEAQLEKSRLLSDRFSAERPKGSFSTLEIQRTEQGDSAMYLCASSSLGQRYNEQFFGPGTRLTVL.

This clone was observed at least ten times. V is TRBV11-2 and J is TRBJ2-7, with 9 bases matching TRBD1. The CDR3 has 14 amino acids. The trim removed 4 bases at V and 6 bases at J, leaving 7 bases unmatched. CDR1 is SGHAT and CDR2 is FQNNGV in the germline V gene. CDR3 DNA: TGTGCCAGCAGCTGGACAGGGGACGTGGGCGAGCAGTACTTC. It codes for CASSWTGDVGEQYF. Full variable domain (rest looked up from reference TRBV11-2 and TRBJ2-7): EAGVAQSPRYKIIEKRQSVAFWCNPISGHATLYWYQQILGQGPKLLIQFQNNGVVDDSQLPKDRFSAERLKGVDSTLKIQPAKLEDSAVYLCASSWTGDVGEQYFGPGTRLTVT.

The chain recombines TRBV2 with TRBJ2-2; TRBD1 matches at 8 bases. J lost 3 bases, V lost 4 bases, and 4 bases had no gene match. The CDR3 length is 15 residues. Germline CDR1 and CDR2: SNHLY and FYNNEI. The CDR3 region is CASSGQGLDTGELFF. The CDR3 DNA reads TGTGCCAGCAGTGGACAGGGGTTGGACACCGGGGAGCTGTTTTTT.

This chain joins TRBV28 and TRBJ2-2; 9 bases map to TRBD2. This CDR3 has 16 amino acids. V was pared by 5 bases and J by 3 bases, with 7 bases of the junction left unmatched. Germline V gene data show CDR1 as MDHEN and CDR2 as SYDVKM. The CDR3 loop is CASSAPSGVYTGELFF. In nucleotides, the CDR3 is TGTGCCAGCAGTGCCCCTAGCGGGGTCTACACCGGGGAGCTGTTTTTT.

The chain couples TRBV5-1 to TRBJ2-1; 10 bases are shared with TRBD2. This CDR3 has 14 residues. The germline CDR1 and CDR2 sequences are SGHRS and YFSETQ. With 0 bases clipped from V and 12 bases from J, the junction kept 6 bases outside the gene matches. CDR3: CASSLDRSGRRQFF. The DNA for the CDR3 is TGCGCCAGCAGCTTGGATCGTAGCGGGAGGCGGCAGTTCTTC.

The chain joins TRBV7-9 to TRBJ1-5; the D gene is possibly TRBD1 (5 bases). Germline V gene sequence: CDR1 SEHNR, CDR2 FQNEAQ (reference sequence). V shed 2 bases and J shed 2 bases, with 13 bases lying between them. The CDR3 length is 16 residues. CDR3 nucleotide sequence: TGTGCCAGCAGCTTACAGGGTCAGCATGGCAATCAGCCCCAGCATTTT. Residues: CASSLQGQHGNQPQHF. Full variable domain (missing parts from reference TRBV7-9 and TRBJ1-5): DTGVSQNPRHKITKRGQNVTFRCDPISEHNRLYWYRQTLGQGPEFLTYFQNEAQLEKSRLLSDRFSAERPKGSFSTLEIQRTEQGDSAMYLCASSLQGQHGNQPQHFGDGTRLSIL.